The 11 T cell receptor beta chains below come from one sample, sequenced in a study of response to subunit inactivated influenza vaccine. MiXCR, applied by TCRdb to the RT-PCR reads, yields one record per CDR3 protein. The table has 500,000 to 750,000 distinct CDR3 sequences, approximately 14% seen once. This sample comprised PBMCs from blood, obtained 11 to 12 days after vaccination. Source of these receptors: a man in his fifties or sixties who received an inactivated influenza vaccine.

This clonotype came up many times. This chain uses TRBV12-3 or TRBV12-4 with TRBJ2-3; weak D call: TRBD1 (6 bases). CDR3 size: 14 residues. With 3 bases removed from V and 5 bases from J, the gap between germline ends came to 12 bases. The CDR3 sequence: CASSFTGSRDTQYF. CDR3 nucleotide sequence: TGTGCCAGCAGTTTTACAGGGTCTCGAGATACGCAGTATTTT.

The genes are TRBV5-1 and TRBJ2-6; D gene unclear. The length of the CDR3 is 14 residues. Germline values: CDR1 SGHRS, CDR2 YFSETQ. Deletions cut 4 bases from V and 0 bases from J, with 5 bases between. CDR3 DNA: TGCGCCAGCAGCACGTCCTCTGGGGCCAACGTCCTGACTTTC. Encoded protein: CASSTSSGANVLTF.

This clonotype was detected many times. This chain joins TRBV9 and TRBJ2-3; the D call may be TRBD1 or TRBD2 (5 bases each). Per germline, CDR1 SGDLS and CDR2 YYNGEE. The CDR3 sequence is 16 residues long. Trimming removed 4 bases from V and 3 bases from J, with 18 bases in between. CDR3 loop: CASSTRGVPLTDTQYF. The CDR3 bases are TGTGCCAGCAGCACCCGAGGGGTCCCGCTTACAGATACGCAGTATTTT.

The chain couples TRBV5-8 to TRBJ2-1, with D possibly TRBD2 on 5 matching bases. The germline V gene encodes CDR1 SGHTS and CDR2 YDEGEE. The V and J ends lost 1 base and 3 bases respectively, with 11 bases between them. CDR3 size: 15 residues. The DNA of the CDR3 is TGTGCCAGCAGCTTGTTGGAGGTGGTCTACAATGAGCAGTTCTTC. Protein product: CASSLLEVVYNEQFF.

This clonotype was counted only a few times. This chain connects TRBV2 to TRBJ1-5, with TRBD1 as a possible D gene (5 bases). The germline V and J ends were trimmed by 8 bases and 6 bases, with 14 bases remaining between them. This CDR3 comprises 13 residues. The germline CDR1 and CDR2 sequences are SNHLY and FYNNEI. The CDR3 DNA sequence: TGTGCCAGCGGACGGGGCGGTCCTCAGCCCCAGCATTTT. It is translated as CASGRGGPQPQHF.

This sequence joins TRBV10-3 and TRBJ1-2; the match to TRBD1 covers 10 bases. Trimming took 8 bases from V and 2 from J; bases not matched to a gene: 2. The CDR3 consists of 13 residues. Per the germline V gene, CDR1 is ENHRY and CDR2 is SYGVKD. In nucleotides, the CDR3 is TGTGCCATCCTGGACAGGGGGAACTATGGCTACACCTTC. Translation gives CAILDRGNYGYTF.

The chain recombines TRBV7-2 with TRBJ2-1; 7 bases line up with TRBD1. This CDR3 spans 14 amino acids. V dropped 4 bases and J dropped 7; count of bases not matched to a gene: 7. CDR1 is SGHTA, CDR2 FQGNSA, per germline. This chain's CDR3 is CASSSRQGRNEQFF. Written as DNA, the CDR3 is TGTGCCAGCAGCTCAAGACAGGGCCGGAATGAGCAGTTCTTC.

The V and J genes are TRBV6-1 and TRBJ2-7, with D possibly TRBD1 on 6 matching bases. The germline V and J ends were trimmed by 6 bases and 6 bases, with 18 bases remaining between them. CDR1 and CDR2 from the germline V gene are MNHNS and SASEGT. CDR3 length: 14 residues. The CDR3 spells CASSRGPFLTEQYF. The CDR3 nucleotides are TGTGCCAGCAGCAGGGGACCATTTCTAACCGAGCAGTACTTC.

The rearrangement joins TRBV7-8 to TRBJ2-3, with a tentative D call TRBD2 (6 bases). CDR3 length equals 16 residues. The germline V gene encodes CDR1 SGHVS and CDR2 FQNEAQ. V lost 3 bases and J 0 bases, leaving 13 bases between the germline ends. The DNA for the CDR3 is TGTGCCAGCAGCTTTCTAGCGTATACTAGCACAGATACGCAGTATTTT. It codes for CASSFLAYTSTDTQYF.

For the CDR3, the DNA is TGTGCCAGCAGCCGGCCCGGGACAGACTCCTACGAGCAGTACTTC. Encoded protein: CASSRPGTDSYEQYF. V is TRBV11-2 and J is TRBJ2-7; the match to TRBD1 covers 7 bases. Germline loops: CDR1 SGHAT, CDR2 FQNNGV. The CDR3 runs to 15 residues. Trimming removed 5 bases from V and 0 bases from J; junction bases left unmatched: 7.

The chain links TRBV20-1 to TRBJ2-5; TRBD2 agrees at 7 bases. The V gene's germline CDR1 is DFQATT and CDR2 SNEGSKA (reference sequence). J was trimmed by 0 bases and V by 6 bases; bases with no gene match: 4. The CDR3 runs to 13 residues. CDR3 in amino acids: CSATRGNQETQYF. DNA of the CDR3: TGCAGTGCGACGCGGGGGAACCAAGAGACCCAGTACTTC.